This TCR beta chain was sequenced for a study of cytomegalovirus exposure and HLA in healthy donors. The CDR3 consists of 15 residues. Trimming shortened V by 9 bases and J by 2 bases, and 16 bases separated the two germline ends. Germline CDR1 reads SNHLY; CDR2 reads FYNNEI. Only a few counts were recorded for this clone. Its cognate antigen is unknown. With 60 Vbeta and 13 Jbeta primers, the PCR was carried out. Assay: immunoSEQ multiplex PCR; the TCRdb copy retains only in-frame clones and omits some. The profile shows about 140,000 clones, over 60% of them singletons. Donors were ostensibly healthy at sampling, although undocumented immune exposures were probable. Study-wide results and limits: Immune exposure data for these donors was limited to CMV serostatus.

Sequences were obtained from PBMCs. The receptor was isolated from a male donor in good health and CMV-seronegative. The chain combines TRBV2 with TRBJ2-2, with D possibly TRBD1 on 6 matching bases. The CDR3 DNA sequence: TGTGCCAGTCGGACAGCAAGACTTAACACCGGGGAGCTGTTTTTT. Translation: CASRTARLNTGELFF.